Listed here are 27 T cell receptor beta chains from one sample, sequenced in a study of T cell repertoires in cytomegalovirus infection (dated by TCRdb to the late 2010s). Sequencing used an Illumina HiSeq 1500. TCRdb trimmed public reads at Q25 via fastp, called clones via MiXCR and kept in-frame beta chains. Rows are combined by CDR3 protein, so each entry shows the most common genes and DNA. The sample has approximately 500,000 distinct CDR3 sequences on record, approximately 15% of them singletons. The top ten clones comprise under 30% of the sample. What was sequenced was CD8+ T cells from PBMCs. These receptors came from a human donor in good health (CMV status not recorded). Some clones in this sample may be carry-over from other donors' samples.

This rearrangement joins TRBV5-4 to TRBJ1-2; D is perhaps TRBD1 (5 bases). The CDR3 spans 14 residues. The ends were cut back, 4 bases at V and 2 bases at J, with 12 bases in the middle. Germline V CDR1 and CDR2: SGHNT, YYREEE (reference sequence). The CDR3 DNA follows: TGTGCCAGCAGCGCCCGGGACTGCAACTATGGCTACACCTTC. Translation: CASSARDCNYGYTF.

J is TRBJ2-2 and V is TRBV27; possibly TRBD1 or TRBD2 for D (5 bases each). Trimming took off 5 bases at V and 7 bases at J, with 20 bases between the two ends. The germline CDR1 and CDR2 sequences are MNHEY and SMNVEV (reference sequence). The CDR3 is 16 residues long. The CDR3 here is CASSPRWDGVGGELFF. As DNA, the CDR3 is TGTGCCAGCAGTCCTCGGTGGGACGGGGTCGGCGGGGAGCTGTTTTTT.

This chain joins TRBV15 and TRBJ2-1, with 12 bases matching TRBD2. J gave up 4 bases and V 2 bases, and 3 bases lay outside the gene matches. In germline, CDR1 is LNHNV, CDR2 YYDKDF (reference sequence). The CDR3 consists of 16 residues. This CDR3 is CATSRPLAGGYNEQFF. The CDR3 DNA reads as TGTGCCACCAGCAGACCACTAGCGGGAGGATACAATGAGCAGTTCTTC.

Ten or more counts support this clonotype. V usage is TRBV28 and J usage is TRBJ2-7; D is undetermined. The CDR3 extends over 14 amino acids. CDR1 MDHEN and CDR2 SYDVKM come from the germline V gene. V was shortened by 2 bases and J by 3 bases, with 11 bases between the two germline ends. This CDR3 is CASSLRRPFYEQYF. The CDR3 DNA sequence: TGTGCCAGCAGTTTAAGGCGACCGTTCTACGAGCAGTACTTC.

This clonotype was seen more than once but under ten times. The chain recombines TRBV7-3 with TRBJ2-7; D call uncertain. There are 13 residues in the CDR3. Trimming stripped 5 bases from V and 6 bases from J, with 14 bases between. Germline CDR1 is SGHTA and CDR2 is FQGTGA. The DNA for the CDR3 is TGTGCCAGCAGCCCCCCGGGCCTGAGCGAGCAGTACTTC. Residues: CASSPPGLSEQYF.

This chain joins TRBV30 and TRBJ2-7, with unresolved D. Trimming shortened V by 5 bases and J by 0 bases, and 11 bases separated the two germline ends. The CDR3 has 13 residues. Germline CDR1 reads GTSNPN; CDR2 reads SVGIG (reference sequence). The CDR3 here is CAWAAGISYEQYF. The CDR3 bases are TGTGCCTGGGCCGCAGGCATCTCCTACGAGCAGTACTTC.

There are a few counts of this clonotype. The chain recombines TRBV2 with TRBJ2-3; D is undetermined. The CDR3 is 13 residues long. Germline loops: CDR1 SNHLY, CDR2 FYNNEI. V lost 7 bases and J 2 bases, leaving 10 bases between the germline ends. The CDR3 DNA follows: TGTGCCAGCAATTGGGGTACCACAGATACGCAGTATTTT. This translates into CASNWGTTDTQYF.

There are many counts of this clonotype. The J gene is TRBJ1-1, the V gene TRBV12-3 or TRBV12-4; D perhaps matches TRBD1 (5 bases). Trimming pared 1 base from V and 8 bases from J, leaving 11 bases between. This CDR3 region has 13 residues. The CDR3 region is CASSLGDLLEAFF. The CDR3 DNA reads TGTGCCAGCAGTTTAGGGGACCTACTCGAAGCTTTCTTT.

This clonotype showed up many times. The chain couples TRBV6-4 to TRBJ1-1; maybe TRBD1 (5 bases). V shed 4 bases and J shed 4 bases, with 10 bases lying between them. Germline V CDR1 and CDR2: MRHNA, SNTAGT. This CDR3 has 13 residues. The DNA of the CDR3 is TGTGCCAGCAGTGTGGACATAGGCACTGAAGCTTTCTTT. It translates to CASSVDIGTEAFF.

In its sample, this clonotype was seen many times. V is TRBV6-1 and J is TRBJ1-6; 7 bases agree with TRBD1. Germline assignment: CDR1 MNHNS and CDR2 SASEGT. Trimming removed 3 bases from V and 9 bases from J; junction bases left unmatched: 8. The CDR3 loop spans 15 amino acids. The chain's CDR3 is CASSDTTGMGSPLHF. Here the CDR3 DNA reads TGTGCCAGCAGTGACACGACAGGGATGGGTTCACCCCTCCACTTT.

This clonotype was found many times. The chain uses TRBV15 and TRBJ2-4, with D perhaps matching TRBD2 (5 bases). The V gene's germline CDR1 is LNHNV and CDR2 YYDKDF (reference sequence). V was trimmed by 0 bases and J by 5 bases, leaving 17 bases between them. The CDR3 runs 17 residues. The CDR3 spells CATSRDYRRFEENIQYF. The DNA of the CDR3 is TGTGCCACCAGCAGAGACTATAGGAGGTTCGAGGAAAACATTCAGTACTTC. Full variable domain (rest looked up from reference TRBV15 and TRBJ2-4): DAMVIQNPRYQVTQFGKPVTLSCSQTLNHNVMYWYQQKSSQAPKLLFHYYDKDFNNEADTPDNFQSRRPNTSFCFLDIRSPGLGDTAMYLCATSRDYRRFEENIQYFGAGTRLSVL.

This clonotype was detected many times. The chain recombines TRBV7-6 with TRBJ2-1; 8 bases match TRBD2. Germline assignment: CDR1 SGHVS and CDR2 FNYEAQ. Unmatched junction bases numbered 5, after V lost 6 bases and J lost 1 base. This CDR3 spans 15 amino acids. The CDR3 DNA follows: TGTGCCAGCAGTTCCCGGGGGGGATCCTACAATGAGCAGTTCTTC. This translates into CASSSRGGSYNEQFF.

This clonotype appeared many times. The V gene is TRBV6-2 or TRBV6-3, the J gene TRBJ1-6; no firm D call. This CDR3 comprises 15 residues. Deletions cut 4 bases from V and 9 bases from J, with 16 bases between. The V gene's germline CDR1 is MNHEY and CDR2 SVGEGT. The CDR3 nucleotides read TGTGCCAGCAGTTTCGCCGGAGAGCAAGTTTCACCCCTCCACTTT. This codes for CASSFAGEQVSPLHF.

In its sample, this clonotype was seen many times. The J gene is TRBJ2-1, the V gene TRBV7-8; possibly TRBD1 for D (6 bases). Germline V CDR1 and CDR2: SGHVS, FQNEAQ. The CDR3 consists of 15 residues. The germline V and J ends were trimmed by 5 bases and 3 bases, with 14 bases remaining between them. For the CDR3, the DNA is TGTGCCAGCAGCCCACCGACAGGAATCTACAATGAGCAGTTCTTC. This translates into CASSPPTGIYNEQFF.

This clonotype was detected many times. This chain uses TRBV7-9 with TRBJ1-1; D call uncertain. This CDR3 has 15 residues. Trimming left V 4 bases short and J 2 bases short, with 14 bases between. Germline V lookup: CDR1 SEHNR, CDR2 FQNEAQ (reference sequence). The chain's CDR3 is CASSSSVQVNTEAFF. The CDR3 nucleotides are TGTGCCAGCAGCTCATCCGTTCAGGTTAACACTGAAGCTTTCTTT.

This clonotype was counted many times. V is TRBV7-9 and J is TRBJ2-5; TRBD2 agrees at 12 bases. The junction had 5 bases not matched to a gene; V was cut back by 4 bases and J by 2 bases. The CDR3 contains 16 residues. Germline CDR1 reads SEHNR; CDR2 reads FQNEAQ (reference sequence). CDR3 in DNA: TGTGCCAGCAGCTCTATCGGACTAGCGGGGCAAGAGACCCAGTACTTC. It is translated as CASSSIGLAGQETQYF.

This clonotype was detected ten times or more. The chain uses TRBV27 and TRBJ1-1; D might be TRBD1 (5 bases). Germline-derived CDR1 and CDR2 are MNHEY and SMNVEV (reference sequence). The CDR3 runs 12 residues. The V end lost 5 bases, the J end lost 7 bases, and 11 bases lay between the germline ends. Here the CDR3 DNA reads TGTGCCAGCAGTCCCCGGGGGAGTGAAGCTTTCTTT. It yields the protein CASSPRGSEAFF.

This clonotype appeared a few times. The CDR3 region has the DNA TGTGCCAGTAGTATAGCCGGGAGCTCCTATAATTCACCCCTCCACTTT. Translation: CASSIAGSSYNSPLHF. The chain recombines TRBV19 with TRBJ1-6; D not certain. With 1 base removed from V and 0 bases from J, the gap between germline ends came to 7 bases. This CDR3 is built from 16 residues. Germline values: CDR1 LNHDA, CDR2 SQIVND (reference sequence).

At least ten counts were recorded for this clonotype. This sequence joins TRBV27 and TRBJ2-7; D perhaps matches TRBD2 (7 bases). V lost 4 bases to trimming and J lost 5 bases, with 18 bases between them. The germline gives CDR1 MNHEY, CDR2 SMNVEV (reference sequence). The CDR3 length is 15 residues. CDR3 coding DNA: TGTGCCAGCAGTTGGGGGGGGGCGCAGAACAACGAGCAGTACTTC. Translated, it gives CASSWGGAQNNEQYF.

This clonotype appeared many times. The V call is TRBV7-9, the J call TRBJ2-1; D is tentatively TRBD1 or TRBD2 (6 bases each). The CDR3 is 24 residues long. Trimming removed 5 bases from V and 0 bases from J, with 38 bases in between. The germline CDR1 and CDR2 sequences are SEHNR and FQNEAQ (reference sequence). The CDR3 bases are TGTGCCAGCAGCATAGACCGGGGGTCGGGACATAGTCGCGGGCGGGTTAGCTCCTACAATGAGCAGTTCTTC. It is translated as CASSIDRGSGHSRGRVSSYNEQFF.

In this sample, this clonotype turned up a few times. The chain joins TRBV12-5 to TRBJ2-1; unclear D gene. The ends were cut back, 7 bases at V and 4 bases at J, with 8 bases in the middle. The CDR3 sequence is 12 residues long. Germline loops: CDR1 LGHNT, CDR2 FRNRAP. Here the CDR3 reads CASEGRYNEQFF. CDR3 bases: TGTGCTAGTGAGGGCAGATACAATGAGCAGTTCTTC.

This clonotype was recorded at least ten times. V gene TRBV7-6 combines with J gene TRBJ2-2; D may be TRBD1 or TRBD2 (7 bases each). Germline-derived CDR1 and CDR2 are SGHVS and FNYEAQ. Trimming took off 8 bases at V and 3 bases at J, with 16 bases between the two ends. The CDR3 contains 15 residues. The CDR3 DNA sequence: TGTGCCAGCCGCAGGGGGGGCCGTTACACCGGGGAGCTGTTTTTT. Translating it yields CASRRGGRYTGELFF.

The rearrangement uses TRBV10-1 and TRBJ2-3; either TRBD1 or TRBD2 may fit D (6 bases each). CDR3 size: 16 residues. V lost 2 bases, J lost 1 base, and 13 bases lay in between. The V gene's germline CDR1 is WNHNN and CDR2 SYGVQD (reference sequence). In nucleotides, the CDR3 is TGCGCCAGCAGTGAGGTGGGGGGCAAGGGCACAGATACGCAGTATTTT. As protein: CASSEVGGKGTDTQYF.

This chain links TRBV29-1 with TRBJ2-5; D assignment may be TRBD1 or TRBD2 (6 bases each). The CDR3 totals 13 residues. Germline V lookup: CDR1 SQVTM, CDR2 ANQGSEA. The V end lost 1 base, the J end lost 4 bases, and 10 bases lay between the germline ends. The DNA for the CDR3 is TGCAGCGTTGAAGTCGGGGGCCGAGAGACCCAGTACTTC. Translating it yields CSVEVGGRETQYF. Together with reference TRBV29-1 and TRBJ2-5, the CDR3 gives the full variable domain: SAVISQKPSRDICQRGTSLTIQCQVDSQVTMMFWYRQQPGQSLTLIATANQGSEATYESGFVIDKFPISRPNLTFSTLTVSNMSPEDSSIYLCSVEVGGRETQYFGPGTRLLVL.

This clonotype was counted ten times or more. The chain carries TRBV29-1 and TRBJ1-2, with D perhaps matching TRBD1 (5 bases). The germline V and J ends were trimmed by 5 bases and 9 bases, with 19 bases remaining between them. The CDR3 is 13 amino acids. Germline CDR1 and CDR2: SQVTM and ANQGSEA. CDR3 coding DNA: TGCAGCGTTTGGGACCCAGGGTTTATGAGCTACACCTTC. Its translation is CSVWDPGFMSYTF. Based on the CDR3 plus reference TRBV29-1 and TRBJ1-2, the full variable domain is SAVISQKPSRDICQRGTSLTIQCQVDSQVTMMFWYRQQPGQSLTLIATANQGSEATYESGFVIDKFPISRPNLTFSTLTVSNMSPEDSSIYLCSVWDPGFMSYTFGSGTRLTVV.

This clonotype was detected ten times or more. This chain uses TRBV28 with TRBJ2-5; a weak D match, TRBD2 (6 bases). The CDR3 covers 15 residues. The germline gives CDR1 MDHEN, CDR2 SYDVKM. V was cut by 6 bases and J by 7 bases, with 21 bases left in between. The CDR3 DNA sequence: TGTGCCAGCAGCCTGGCGCCGGGTTGGAGGGGGACCCAGTACTTC. It yields the protein CASSLAPGWRGTQYF.

The rearrangement links TRBV5-4 to TRBJ2-1; D perhaps matches TRBD2 (6 bases). Trimming shortened V by 0 bases and J by 9 bases, and 13 bases separated the two germline ends. The CDR3 spans 14 residues. The V gene's germline CDR1 is SGHNT and CDR2 YYREEE (reference sequence). CDR3 sequence: CASSLGDSATEQFF. As DNA, the CDR3 is TGTGCCAGCAGCTTGGGGGACTCCGCGACTGAGCAGTTCTTC. Full variable domain (rest looked up from reference TRBV5-4 and TRBJ2-1): ETGVTQSPTHLIKTRGQQVTLRCSSQSGHNTVSWYQQALGQGPQFIFQYYREEENGRGNFPPRFSGLQFPNYSSELNVNALELDDSALYLCASSLGDSATEQFFGPGTRLTVL.